The T cell receptor (beta chain) under discussion was sequenced for a study of cytomegalovirus exposure and HLA in healthy donors. About the research overall: HLA-typed donors were the source of about 85 million unique TCRs, which an early data release held. General observations from the study: Overall, approximately 150 TCR beta chains were annotated as cytomegalovirus-associated.

Concerning this clone itself: Its antigen remains unknown.

With 60 Vbeta and 13 Jbeta primers, the PCR was carried out. Sequencing used immunoSEQ multiplex PCR; TCRdb keeps in-frame clones, though not all of them. Among fewer than 200,000 clones, under 75% were seen once, and the ten largest hold 6% to 7.5%. V gave up 4 bases and J gave up 7 bases; unmatched junction bases: 5. The germline V gene has CDR1 SGDLS and CDR2 YYNGEE. There are 14 residues in the CDR3. The chain recombines TRBV9 with TRBJ1-6, with 7 bases identical to TRBD1. The TCR originated in a man between 40 and 49 years old in good health and CMV-seropositive. Material: PBMCs. CDR3 nucleotides: TGTGCCAGCAGCACGGACAGGTTGAATTCACCCCTCCACTTT. It encodes CASSTDRLNSPLHF.